Below, 21 T cell receptor beta chains from the same sample are listed, as sequenced in a study of blood T cell repertoires in COVID-19. The data were produced by immunoSEQ multiplex PCR, yet TCRdb's version contains in-frame clones alone and is incomplete. This table holds 150,000 to 180,000 clones, 83% found once. The material sequenced was peripheral blood. These receptors were taken from a woman aged 55-69 years with COVID-19, enrolled during active disease.

This clone was recorded a few times. The chain combines TRBV7-3 with TRBJ1-2; 10 bases match TRBD1. This CDR3 spans 14 amino acids. Germline loops: CDR1 SGHTA, CDR2 FQGTGA. Losses at the gene ends were 8 bases for V and 3 bases for J; bases not matched to a gene: 6. For the CDR3, the DNA is TGTGCCAGCGCAAGGGACAGGGGAGACTATGGCTACACCTTC. Its protein is CASARDRGDYGYTF.

The chain recombines TRBV7-9 with TRBJ1-5; tentative D call: TRBD1 (5 bases). The CDR3 is 14 residues long. Germline CDR1 reads SEHNR; CDR2 reads FQNEAQ (reference sequence). V shed 1 base and J shed 2 bases, with 6 bases lying between them. The CDR3, as DNA: TGTGCCAGCAGCTTAGGGGGGGGCAATCAGCCCCAGCATTTT. Translating gives CASSLGGGNQPQHF.

The genes are TRBV19 and TRBJ1-1; TRBD1 matches at 8 bases. J lost 0 bases, V lost 3 bases, and 9 bases had no gene match. The germline V gene encodes CDR1 LNHDA and CDR2 SQIVND (reference sequence). The CDR3 runs to 17 residues. CDR3: CASSMLNRGTMNTEAFF. CDR3 nucleotides: TGTGCCAGTAGTATGTTAAACAGGGGGACCATGAACACTGAAGCTTTCTTT.

CDR3 sequence reads: CASSGTGTTEAFF. Written as DNA, the CDR3 is TGTGCCAGCAGTGGGACAGGGACCACTGAAGCTTTCTTT. The chain combines TRBV27 with TRBJ1-1; 9 positions match TRBD1. After removal of 5 bases from V and 4 bases from J, the junction contained 2 bases not matched to a gene. This CDR3 region has 13 residues. Looked up from germline, CDR1 is MNHEY and CDR2 is SMNVEV (reference sequence).

V gene TRBV5-1 combines with J gene TRBJ2-5; 11 bases agree with TRBD2. The CDR3 is made up of 19 amino acids. V dropped 3 bases and J dropped 2; count of bases not matched to a gene: 15. Germline lookup yields CDR1 SGHRS and CDR2 YFSETQ. CDR3 protein: CASSSEGLLLAGVQETQYF. CDR3 bases: TGCGCCAGCAGCTCCGAAGGGTTATTACTAGCGGGGGTACAAGAGACCCAGTACTTC.

The rearrangement links TRBV4-1 to TRBJ1-4; TRBD1 aligns across 10 bases. The V gene end was trimmed by 1 base and the J gene end by 4 bases; junction bases not matched to a gene: 6. CDR1 and CDR2 (germline): MGHRA, YSYEKL. There are 17 residues in the CDR3. CDR3 amino acids: CASSQVGTGAINEKLFF. The CDR3 coding sequence is TGCGCCAGCAGCCAAGTCGGGACAGGGGCTATTAATGAAAAACTGTTTTTT.

This rearrangement joins TRBV3-1 (or the pseudogene TRBV3-2) to TRBJ1-4; TRBD1 agrees at 9 bases. Germline V CDR1 and CDR2: LGHDT, YNNKEL (reference sequence). Trimming at V came to 5 bases and at J to 1 base, leaving 5 bases not matched to a gene. This CDR3 region has 16 residues. The DNA of the CDR3 is TGTGCCAGCAGCGCCCACAGGGGGCGAACTAATGAAAAACTGTTTTTT. As protein: CASSAHRGRTNEKLFF.

V usage is TRBV7-6 and J usage is TRBJ2-6; the D gene is possibly TRBD1 (6 bases). Trimming took off 1 base at V and 0 bases at J, with 16 bases between the two ends. Per germline, CDR1 SGHVS and CDR2 FNYEAQ. The CDR3 spans 19 residues. This CDR3 is CASSLEGRGTGSGANVLTF. The CDR3, as DNA: TGTGCCAGCAGCTTAGAGGGCAGGGGAACAGGCTCTGGGGCCAACGTCCTGACTTTC.

V gene TRBV30 combines with J gene TRBJ1-4, with D hard to call. Germline CDR1 GTSNPN, CDR2 SVGIG (reference sequence). Trimming shortened V by 2 bases and J by 7 bases, and 11 bases separated the two germline ends. The CDR3 loop spans 13 amino acids. The CDR3 loop is CAWSTPGSEKLFF. CDR3 DNA: TGTGCCTGGAGTACGCCGGGAAGTGAAAAACTGTTTTTT.

The CDR3: CASNPGQGYNEQFF. As DNA, the CDR3 is TGCGCCAGCAACCCGGGACAGGGTTACAATGAGCAGTTCTTC. The gene calls are TRBV5-1 and TRBJ2-1, with 9 bases identical to TRBD1. Losses at the gene ends were 6 bases for V and 4 bases for J; bases not matched to a gene: 5. CDR1 is SGHRS, CDR2 YFSETQ, per germline. The CDR3 loop spans 14 amino acids.

This rearrangement joins TRBV5-6 to TRBJ1-1, with 7 nucleotides matching TRBD1. The CDR3 loop spans 14 amino acids. Germline assignment: CDR1 SGHDT and CDR2 YYEEEE. Trimming at V came to 0 bases and at J to 5 bases, leaving 4 bases not matched to a gene. CDR3 protein: CASSLARGLTEAFF. The CDR3 bases are TGTGCCAGCAGCTTGGCAAGGGGGCTTACTGAAGCTTTCTTT.

This chain connects TRBV2 to TRBJ1-1; D is ambiguous. Per the germline V gene, CDR1 is SNHLY and CDR2 is FYNNEI. There are 14 residues in the CDR3. Trimming took off 4 bases at V and 4 bases at J, with 13 bases between the two ends. The CDR3 loop is CASSVASGGTEAFF. In DNA form, the CDR3 reads TGTGCCAGCAGTGTAGCCTCTGGAGGCACTGAAGCTTTCTTT. The whole variable domain, filled in from reference TRBV2 and TRBJ1-1, reads EPEVTQTPSHQVTQMGQEVILRCVPISNHLYFYWYRQILGQKVEFLVSFYNNEISEKSEIFDDQFSVERPDGSNFTLKIRSTKLEDSAMYFCASSVASGGTEAFFGQGTRLTVV.

The chain recombines TRBV18 with TRBJ1-2; 7 bases fit TRBD1. The CDR3 contains 14 residues. With 5 bases clipped from V and 5 bases from J, the junction kept 8 bases outside the gene matches. The germline gives CDR1 KGHSH, CDR2 LQKENI. The CDR3 spells CASSGIQGIYGYTF. In nucleotides, the CDR3 is TGTGCCAGCTCAGGGATACAGGGGATATATGGCTACACCTTC.

The chain couples TRBV3-1 (or the pseudogene TRBV3-2) to TRBJ1-1; D call uncertain. Trimming cost V 2 bases and J 5 bases, with 18 bases left between them. The germline CDR1 and CDR2 sequences are LGHDT and YNNKEL (reference sequence). This CDR3 is built from 16 residues. In DNA, the CDR3 is TGTGCCAGCAGCCAACGTCCTTCATGGGCACGAACTGAAGCTTTCTTT. Protein: CASSQRPSWARTEAFF.

The V call is TRBV5-5, the J call TRBJ2-5, with D unresolved. The CDR3 runs 14 residues. Trimming pared 0 bases from V and 2 bases from J, leaving 8 bases between. The germline V gene has CDR1 SGHKS and CDR2 YYEKEE (reference sequence). The CDR3 nucleotides read TGTGCCAGCAGCTTGGATTGGCTGCAAGAGACCCAGTACTTC. Its protein product is CASSLDWLQETQYF.

This rearrangement joins TRBV10-3 to TRBJ1-2, with 7 nucleotides matching TRBD1. The length of the CDR3 is 16 residues. The ends lost 2 bases at V and 2 bases at J; junction bases unmatched: 8. Germline V gene data show CDR1 as ENHRY and CDR2 as SYGVKD. As DNA, the CDR3 is TGTGCCATCAGTGAGCCCTCTCGACAGGGAAACTATGGCTACACCTTC. Protein sequence: CAISEPSRQGNYGYTF.

The chain has TRBV2 and TRBJ1-2; no clear D gene. Looked up from germline, CDR1 is SNHLY and CDR2 is FYNNEI. Trimming took off 4 bases at V and 6 bases at J, with 12 bases between the two ends. The CDR3 consists of 13 residues. CDR3 sequence reads: CASSAGGFDGYTF. The CDR3 DNA sequence: TGTGCCAGCAGTGCAGGAGGGTTTGATGGCTACACCTTC.

This chain links TRBV27 with TRBJ1-3; the D is unclear. Germline V CDR1 and CDR2: MNHEY, SMNVEV (reference sequence). V lost 6 bases and J 0 bases, leaving 18 bases between the germline ends. This CDR3 has 17 amino acids. The CDR3 DNA is TGTGCCAGCAGCCCCCGGCCCTTCCGGAGCTCTGGAAACACCATATATTTT. Translation: CASSPRPFRSSGNTIYF.

This rearrangement joins TRBV6-5 to TRBJ1-2; a weak D match, TRBD1 (6 bases). Germline V gene sequence: CDR1 MNHEY, CDR2 SVGAGI. This CDR3 spans 14 amino acids. The V gene lost 6 bases and the J gene lost 8 bases, with 19 bases spanning the gap. For the CDR3, the DNA is TGTGCCAGCAGCCCCGACAGGTCCGCTATCGGCTACACCTTC. This translates into CASSPDRSAIGYTF.

This chain links TRBV5-6 with TRBJ2-1, with 8 bases lining up with TRBD2. The CDR3 loop spans 15 amino acids. Germline-derived CDR1 and CDR2 are SGHDT and YYEEEE. V lost 2 bases, J lost 7 bases, and 8 bases stayed unmatched. CDR3 protein: CASSFWTSPRNEQFF. Written as DNA, the CDR3 is TGTGCCAGCAGCTTCTGGACTAGCCCGAGGAATGAGCAGTTCTTC. The entire variable domain, with the rest obtained from reference TRBV5-6 and TRBJ2-1, is as follows: DAGVTQSPTHLIKTRGQQVTLRCSPKSGHDTVSWYQQALGQGPQFIFQYYEEEERQRGNFPDRFSGHQFPNYSSELNVNALLLGDSALYLCASSFWTSPRNEQFFGPGTRLTVL.

The chain recombines TRBV24-1 with TRBJ2-3; TRBD2 is a possible D gene (6 bases). The germline CDR1 and CDR2 sequences are KGHDR and SFDVKD. Trimming pared 9 bases from V and 7 bases from J, leaving 22 bases between. This CDR3 is 15 amino acids long. The CDR3 sequence is CATAESGSNRYTQYF. DNA for the CDR3: TGTGCCACCGCAGAAAGCGGGTCCAACCGATATACGCAGTATTTT.